The clone carrying this T cell receptor (beta chain) was seen a handful of times. Antigen unknown. These data are taken from a study of T cells after yellow fever vaccination. Study observations and caveats: Clones from primary vaccination mostly reappeared after the booster (over 95% CD4, about 85% CD8).

Germline V gene lookup returns CDR1 SGDLS and CDR2 YYNGEE. The V gene end was trimmed by 4 bases and the J gene end by 2 bases; junction bases not matched to a gene: 8. The CDR3 is made up of 15 amino acids. A process of 5'RACE template switching, which added a universal primer site and UMIs, was used to make TCR cDNA. TCRdb called the 5' RACE reads again in MiXCR, with one record for every CDR3 protein. The sample includes about 340,000 distinct CDR3 sequences, approximately 12% of them seen just once. The sequence derives from a man aged 18 to 35 who received the YFV17D yellow fever vaccine. This chain uses TRBV9 with TRBJ2-7, with 8 positions matching TRBD1. The specimen comprised CD4+ T cells sorted from PBMCs, sampled 15 days after the yellow fever booster vaccination. CDR3 region: CASSIGQGGTYEQYF. The CDR3 DNA is TGTGCCAGCAGCATAGGACAGGGCGGAACCTACGAGCAGTACTTC.